This TCR beta chain was captured by sequencing in a study of T-cell memory formation after mild COVID-19. TCRdb re-called the 5' RACE reads through MiXCR, storing one row per CDR3 protein. The sample contains about 300,000 distinct CDR3 sequences, roughly 19% of which appear only once. Germline V CDR1 and CDR2: SGHTA, FQGNSA. This CDR3 spans 15 amino acids. V was pared by 4 bases and J by 6 bases, with 7 bases of the junction left unmatched. This clonotype has a single count. The chain is built from TRBV7-2 and TRBJ2-2; TRBD1 matches 8 bases. Sequences were obtained from PBMCs or a T cell subset sorted from them (not recorded which). The receptor was isolated from a man younger than 35 who had mild COVID-19 (a few samples of this study predate the infection). Cell type and time point are not known. DNA of the CDR3: TGTGCCAGCAGCTCAGGGGGCAGAATGTCCGGGGAGCTGTTTTTT. It codes for CASSSGGRMSGELFF.